This T cell receptor beta chain derives from a study of blood T cell repertoires in COVID-19. Overall study context: The United States, Italy and Spain supplied acute and convalescent COVID-19 samples. Sample material is recorded as cDNA or gDNA derived from T cells, B-cell-depleted T cells, or PBMCs.

Original methodology: From reference gene primer amplification, estimates of nucleated cell counts were derived. The protocol was immunoSEQ multiplex PCR, while the TCRdb copy is restricted to in-frame clones and leaves out a portion. That table supplies the V and J calls and clone size; D and trimming were determined from the DNA. The sample lists 100,000 to 150,000 clones, almost 80% occurring once. This CDR3 is 14 amino acids long. The V gene end was trimmed by 2 bases and the J gene end by 6 bases; junction bases not matched to a gene: 5. The germline CDR1 and CDR2 sequences are MNHNS and SASEGT.

This sequence originates from a human donor in a cohort sampled during active COVID-19. This chain joins TRBV6-1 and TRBJ2-3; TRBD2 agrees at 7 bases. Sequencing was done on a sample of peripheral blood. The DNA for the CDR3 is TGTGCCAGCAGTGAAAGACTAGCTATGGATACGCAGTATTTT. Protein: CASSERLAMDTQYF.